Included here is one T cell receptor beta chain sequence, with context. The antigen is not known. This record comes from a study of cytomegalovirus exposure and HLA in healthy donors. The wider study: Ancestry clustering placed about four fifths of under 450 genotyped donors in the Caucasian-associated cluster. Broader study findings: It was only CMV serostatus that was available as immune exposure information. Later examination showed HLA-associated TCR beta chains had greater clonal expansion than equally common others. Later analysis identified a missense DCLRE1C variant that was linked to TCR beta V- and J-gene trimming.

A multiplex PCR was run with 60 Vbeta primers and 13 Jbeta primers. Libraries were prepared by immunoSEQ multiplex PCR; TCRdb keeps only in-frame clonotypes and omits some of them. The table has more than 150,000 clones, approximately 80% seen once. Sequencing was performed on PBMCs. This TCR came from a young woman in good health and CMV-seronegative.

CDR3 DNA sequence: TGTGCCAGCAGTGATGCGGGTGGCACCTATGGCTACACCTTC. Its protein product is CASSDAGGTYGYTF. The rearrangement joins TRBV2 to TRBJ1-2; D gene unclear. The V end lost 3 bases, the J end lost 4 bases, and 12 bases lay between the germline ends. The CDR3 covers 14 residues. Germline CDR1 reads SNHLY; CDR2 reads FYNNEI.